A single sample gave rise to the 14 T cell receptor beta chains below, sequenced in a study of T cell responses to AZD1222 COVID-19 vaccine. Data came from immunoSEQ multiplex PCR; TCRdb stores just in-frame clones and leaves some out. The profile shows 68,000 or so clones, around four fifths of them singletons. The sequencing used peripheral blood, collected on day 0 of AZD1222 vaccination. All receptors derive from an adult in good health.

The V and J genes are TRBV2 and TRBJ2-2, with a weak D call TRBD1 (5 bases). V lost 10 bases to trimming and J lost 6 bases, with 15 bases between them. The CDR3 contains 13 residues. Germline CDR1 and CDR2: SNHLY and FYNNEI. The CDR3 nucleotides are TGTGCCACAAGCATAGGGGATTCCGGGGAGCTGTTTTTT. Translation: CATSIGDSGELFF.

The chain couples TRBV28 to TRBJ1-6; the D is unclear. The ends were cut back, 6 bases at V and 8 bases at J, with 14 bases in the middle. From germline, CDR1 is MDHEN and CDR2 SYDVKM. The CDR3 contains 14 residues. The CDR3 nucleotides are TGTGCCAGCAGCCCCCCGGGCCGCTATTCACCCCTCCACTTT. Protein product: CASSPPGRYSPLHF.

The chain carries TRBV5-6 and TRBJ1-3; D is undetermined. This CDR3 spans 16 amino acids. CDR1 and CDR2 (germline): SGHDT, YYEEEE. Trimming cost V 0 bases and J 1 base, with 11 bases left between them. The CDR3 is CASSLARRLSGNTIYF. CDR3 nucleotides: TGTGCCAGCAGCTTGGCCAGGAGGTTATCTGGAAACACCATATATTTT.

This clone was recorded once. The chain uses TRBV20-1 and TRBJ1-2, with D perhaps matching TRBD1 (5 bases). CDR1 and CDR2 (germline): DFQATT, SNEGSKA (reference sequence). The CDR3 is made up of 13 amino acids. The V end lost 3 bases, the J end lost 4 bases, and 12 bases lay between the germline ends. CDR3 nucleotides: TGCAGTGCTAGTTTCAGGGTTGTCTATGGCTACACCTTC. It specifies CSASFRVVYGYTF.

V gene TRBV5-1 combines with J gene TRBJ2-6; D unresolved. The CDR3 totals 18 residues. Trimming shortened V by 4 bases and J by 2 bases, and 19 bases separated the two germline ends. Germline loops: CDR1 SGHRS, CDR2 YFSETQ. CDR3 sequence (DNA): TGCGCCAGCAGCCCCAGGTACAGTCGTAGTCCTGGGGCCAACGTCCTGACTTTC. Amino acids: CASSPRYSRSPGANVLTF.

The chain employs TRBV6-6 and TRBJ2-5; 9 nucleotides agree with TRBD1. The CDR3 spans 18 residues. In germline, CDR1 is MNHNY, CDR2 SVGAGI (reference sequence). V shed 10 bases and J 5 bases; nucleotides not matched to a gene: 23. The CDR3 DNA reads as TGTGCCACCACTCGGTTCCAGATCGGGACAGGGCTTGACGAGACCCAGTACTTC. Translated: CATTRFQIGTGLDETQYF.

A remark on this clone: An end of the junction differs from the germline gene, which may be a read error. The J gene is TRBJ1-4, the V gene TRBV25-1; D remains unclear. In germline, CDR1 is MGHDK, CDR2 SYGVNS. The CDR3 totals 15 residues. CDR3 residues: CTSSESGGNNEKLFF. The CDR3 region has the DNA TGTACCAGCAGTGAATCGGGCGGAAATAATGAAAAACTGTTTTTT.

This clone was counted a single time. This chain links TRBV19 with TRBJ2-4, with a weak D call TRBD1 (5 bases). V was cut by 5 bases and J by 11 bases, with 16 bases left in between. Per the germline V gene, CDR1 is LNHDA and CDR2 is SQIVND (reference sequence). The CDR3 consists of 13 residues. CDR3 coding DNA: TGTGCCAGTAGTGCCACAGGTTGGGGCCTTCAGTACTTC. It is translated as CASSATGWGLQYF. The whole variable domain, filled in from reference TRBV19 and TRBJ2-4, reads DGGITQSPKYLFRKEGQNVTLSCEQNLNHDAMYWYRQDPGQGLRLIYYSQIVNDFQKGDIAEGYSVSREKKESFPLTVTSAQKNPTAFYLCASSATGWGLQYFGAGTRLSVL.

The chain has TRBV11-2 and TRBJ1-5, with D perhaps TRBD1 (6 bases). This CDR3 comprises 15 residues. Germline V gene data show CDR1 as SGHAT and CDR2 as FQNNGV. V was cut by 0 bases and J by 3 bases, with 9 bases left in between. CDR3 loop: CASSLDRGFNQPQHF. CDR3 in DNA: TGTGCCAGCAGCTTAGACAGGGGCTTCAATCAGCCCCAGCATTTT. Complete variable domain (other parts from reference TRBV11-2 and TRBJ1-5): EAGVAQSPRYKIIEKRQSVAFWCNPISGHATLYWYQQILGQGPKLLIQFQNNGVVDDSQLPKDRFSAERLKGVDSTLKIQPAKLEDSAVYLCASSLDRGFNQPQHFGDGTRLSIL.

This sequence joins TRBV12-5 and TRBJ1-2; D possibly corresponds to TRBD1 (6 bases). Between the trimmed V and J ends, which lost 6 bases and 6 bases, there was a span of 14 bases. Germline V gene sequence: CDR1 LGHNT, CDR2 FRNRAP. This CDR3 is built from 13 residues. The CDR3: CASGQGSGDGYTF. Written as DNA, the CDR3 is TGTGCTAGTGGGCAGGGGTCCGGCGATGGCTACACCTTC. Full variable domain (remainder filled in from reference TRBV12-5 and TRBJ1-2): DARVTQTPRHKVTEMGQEVTMRCQPILGHNTVFWYRQTMMQGLELLAYFRNRAPLDDSGMPKDRFSAEMPDATLATLKIQPSEPRDSAVYFCASGQGSGDGYTFGSGTRLTVV.

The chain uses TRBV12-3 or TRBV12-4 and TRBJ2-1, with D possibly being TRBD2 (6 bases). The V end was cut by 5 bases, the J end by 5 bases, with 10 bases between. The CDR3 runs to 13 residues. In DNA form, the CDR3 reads TGTGCCAGCAGTGCGGAGGGACACAATGAGCAGTTCTTC. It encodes CASSAEGHNEQFF.

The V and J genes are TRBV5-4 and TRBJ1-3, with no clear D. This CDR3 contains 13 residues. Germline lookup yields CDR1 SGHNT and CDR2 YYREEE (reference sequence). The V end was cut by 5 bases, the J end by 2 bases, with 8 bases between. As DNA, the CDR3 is TGTGCCAGCAGGAGTCAGGCTGGAAACACCATATATTTT. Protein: CASRSQAGNTIYF. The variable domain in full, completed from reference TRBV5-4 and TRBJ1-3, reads ETGVTQSPTHLIKTRGQQVTLRCSSQSGHNTVSWYQQALGQGPQFIFQYYREEENGRGNFPPRFSGLQFPNYSSELNVNALELDDSALYLCASRSQAGNTIYFGEGSWLTVV.

The CDR3 spells CASSPAAGLLDSNQPQHF. The CDR3 region has the DNA TGTGCCAGCTCACCAGCAGCGGGGCTTCTAGATAGCAATCAGCCCCAGCATTTT. The gene calls are TRBV18 and TRBJ1-5; TRBD1 might be the D (5 bases). The CDR3 runs 18 residues. Germline lookup yields CDR1 KGHSH and CDR2 LQKENI. V dropped 2 bases and J dropped 0 bases, with 17 bases sitting between them.

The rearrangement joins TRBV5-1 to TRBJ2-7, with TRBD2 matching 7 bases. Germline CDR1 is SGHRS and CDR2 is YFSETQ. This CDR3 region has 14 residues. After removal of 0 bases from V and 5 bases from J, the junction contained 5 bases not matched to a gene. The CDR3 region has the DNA TGCGCCAGCAGCTTGGATGAGGGAGGGGACGAGCAGTACTTC. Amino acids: CASSLDEGGDEQYF.